The clone carrying this T cell receptor (beta chain) was observed a handful of times. Its antigen is not identified. Sequence at one end of the junction differs from germline and may be a read error. This specimen belongs to a study of Graves' ophthalmopathy and Graves' hyperthyroidism. Study as a whole: If no ophthalmopathy appeared within 18 months of follow-up, hyperthyroidism was termed stable.

Broader study findings: Blood also contained most of the expanded thyroid clonotypes above 0.001 frequency.

Clinicians made diagnoses from clinical symptoms, serum thyroxine, TRAb, thyroid ultrasound and orbital computed tomography. Amplification from RNA transcripts yielded the TCR beta CDR3 regions. Amplification began with first-round RT-PCR using HTBI primers, then second-round multiplex PCR was performed. One entry per CDR3 protein results from TCRdb running MiXCR on the multiplex PCR reads. The table includes about 1.1 million distinct CDR3 sequences, about two fifths detected once. The CDR3 contains 15 residues. CDR1 and CDR2 from the germline V gene are MRHNA and SNTAGT. The V gene is TRBV6-4, the J gene TRBJ1-3, with D possibly matching TRBD1 (6 bases). Sequenced: peripheral blood or thyroid tissue (not recorded which). The TCR was taken from an adult man with Graves' hyperthyroidism. CDR3 sequence: CASSYSARGGNTIYF. CDR3 DNA sequence: TGTGCCAGCAGTTACTCGGCCAGGGGTGGAAACACCATATATTTT.